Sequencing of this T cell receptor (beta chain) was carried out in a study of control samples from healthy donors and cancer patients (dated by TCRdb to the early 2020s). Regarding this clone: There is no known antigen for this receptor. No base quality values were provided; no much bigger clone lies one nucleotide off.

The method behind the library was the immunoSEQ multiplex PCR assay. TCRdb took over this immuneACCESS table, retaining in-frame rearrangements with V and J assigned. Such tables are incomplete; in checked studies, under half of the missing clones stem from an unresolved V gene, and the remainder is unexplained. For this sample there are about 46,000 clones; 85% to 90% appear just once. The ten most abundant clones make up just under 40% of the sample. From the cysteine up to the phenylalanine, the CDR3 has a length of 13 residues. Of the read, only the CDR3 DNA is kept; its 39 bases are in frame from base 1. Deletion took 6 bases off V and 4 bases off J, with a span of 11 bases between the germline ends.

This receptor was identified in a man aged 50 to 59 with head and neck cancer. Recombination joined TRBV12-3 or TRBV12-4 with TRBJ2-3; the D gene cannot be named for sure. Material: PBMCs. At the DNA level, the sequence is TGTGCCAGCAGGTCAACGGTTGCAGATACGCAGTATTTT. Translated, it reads CASRSTVADTQYF.